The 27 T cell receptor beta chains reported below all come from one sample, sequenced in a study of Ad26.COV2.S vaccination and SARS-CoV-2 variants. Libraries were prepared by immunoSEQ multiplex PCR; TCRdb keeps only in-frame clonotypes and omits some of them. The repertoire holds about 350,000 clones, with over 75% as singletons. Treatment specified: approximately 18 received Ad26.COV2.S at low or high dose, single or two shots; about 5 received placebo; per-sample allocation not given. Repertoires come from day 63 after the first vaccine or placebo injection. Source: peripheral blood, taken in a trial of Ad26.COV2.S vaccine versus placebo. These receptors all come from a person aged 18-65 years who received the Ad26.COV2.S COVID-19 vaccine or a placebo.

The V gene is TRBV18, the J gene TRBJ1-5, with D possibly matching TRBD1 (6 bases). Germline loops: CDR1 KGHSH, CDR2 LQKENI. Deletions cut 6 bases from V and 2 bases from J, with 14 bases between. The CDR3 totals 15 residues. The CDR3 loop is CASSQGGNGNQPQHF. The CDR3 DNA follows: TGTGCCAGCTCCCAAGGGGGGAATGGCAATCAGCCCCAGCATTTT.

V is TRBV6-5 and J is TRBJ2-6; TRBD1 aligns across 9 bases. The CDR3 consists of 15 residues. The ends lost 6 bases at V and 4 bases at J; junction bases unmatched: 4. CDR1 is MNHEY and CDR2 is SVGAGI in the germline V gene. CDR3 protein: CASRYRGRGANVLTF. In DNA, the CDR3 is TGTGCCAGCAGGTACAGGGGGCGAGGGGCCAACGTCCTGACTTTC.

DNA for the CDR3: TGTGCCAGCAAGGCGGAAGGTATTTCCTACGAGCAGTACTTC. Amino acids: CASKAEGISYEQYF. This sequence joins TRBV27 and TRBJ2-7; D is unresolved. The germline V gene has CDR1 MNHEY and CDR2 SMNVEV (reference sequence). Trimming took off 7 bases at V and 1 base at J, with 14 bases between the two ends. This CDR3 has 14 residues.

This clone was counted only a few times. The CDR3: CASSFQGHSGANVLTF. Written as DNA, the CDR3 is TGTGCCAGCAGCTTCCAGGGTCACTCTGGGGCCAACGTCCTGACTTTC. This chain connects TRBV7-2 to TRBJ2-6; TRBD1 might be the D (5 bases). Deletions cut 3 bases from V and 0 bases from J, with 9 bases between. The CDR3 totals 16 residues. Per the germline V gene, CDR1 is SGHTA and CDR2 is FQGNSA.

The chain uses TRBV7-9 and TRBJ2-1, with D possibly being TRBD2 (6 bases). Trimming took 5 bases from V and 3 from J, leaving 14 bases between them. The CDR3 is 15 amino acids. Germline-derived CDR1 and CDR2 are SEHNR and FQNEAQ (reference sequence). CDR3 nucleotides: TGTGCCAGCAGCCGTCCGGGACTTATCTACAATGAGCAGTTCTTC. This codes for CASSRPGLIYNEQFF.

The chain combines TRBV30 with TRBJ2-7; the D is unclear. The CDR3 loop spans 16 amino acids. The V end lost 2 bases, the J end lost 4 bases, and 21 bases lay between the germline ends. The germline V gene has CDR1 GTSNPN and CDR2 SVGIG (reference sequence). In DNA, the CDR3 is TGTGCCTGGAGTCGGAGTAAAGGGATCCTTTTTTACGAGCAGTACTTC. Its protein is CAWSRSKGILFYEQYF. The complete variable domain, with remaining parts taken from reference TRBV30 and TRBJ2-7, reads SQTIHQWPATLVQPVGSPLSLECTVEGTSNPNLYWYRQAAGRGLQLLFYSVGIGQISSEVPQNLSASRPQDRQFILSSKKLLLSDSGFYLCAWSRSKGILFYEQYFGPGTRLTVT.

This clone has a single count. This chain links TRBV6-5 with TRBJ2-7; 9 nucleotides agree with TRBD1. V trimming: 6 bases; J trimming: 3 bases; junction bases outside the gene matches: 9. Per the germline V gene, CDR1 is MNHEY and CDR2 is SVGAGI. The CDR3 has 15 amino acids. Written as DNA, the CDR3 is TGTGCCAGCAGCCCATCGGGACAGGGCTTCTACGAGCAGTACTTC. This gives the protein CASSPSGQGFYEQYF.

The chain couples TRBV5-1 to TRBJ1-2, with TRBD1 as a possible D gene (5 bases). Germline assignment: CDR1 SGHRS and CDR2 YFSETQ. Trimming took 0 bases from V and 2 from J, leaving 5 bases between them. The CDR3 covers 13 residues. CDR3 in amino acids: CASSLGQNYGYTF. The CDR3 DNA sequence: TGCGCCAGCAGCTTGGGACAGAACTATGGCTACACCTTC. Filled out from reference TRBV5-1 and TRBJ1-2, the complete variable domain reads KAGVTQTPRYLIKTRGQQVTLSCSPISGHRSVSWYQQTPGQGLQFLFEYFSETQRNKGNFPGRFSGRQFSNSRSEMNVSTLELGDSALYLCASSLGQNYGYTFGSGTRLTVV.

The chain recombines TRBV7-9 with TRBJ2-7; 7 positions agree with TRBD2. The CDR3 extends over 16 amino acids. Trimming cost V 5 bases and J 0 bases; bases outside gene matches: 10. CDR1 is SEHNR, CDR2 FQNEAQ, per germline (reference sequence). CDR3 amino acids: CASSPTNGEGSYEQYF. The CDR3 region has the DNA TGTGCCAGCAGCCCAACAAATGGGGAGGGCTCCTACGAGCAGTACTTC.

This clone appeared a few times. CDR3: CASSHDPTGNTEAFF. The CDR3, as DNA: TGCGCCAGCAGCCATGACCCGACAGGGAACACTGAAGCTTTCTTT. V usage is TRBV4-3 and J usage is TRBJ1-1; D may be TRBD1 (6 bases). The V gene's germline CDR1 is LGHNA and CDR2 YSLEER. Trimming pared 3 bases from V and 1 base from J, leaving 12 bases between. This CDR3 has 15 residues.

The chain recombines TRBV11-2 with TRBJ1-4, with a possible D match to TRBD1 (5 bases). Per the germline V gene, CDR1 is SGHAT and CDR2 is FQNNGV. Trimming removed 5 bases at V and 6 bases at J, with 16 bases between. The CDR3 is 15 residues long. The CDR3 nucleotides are TGTGCCAGCAGCCCATTTGCCTCAGGGTATGAAAAACTGTTTTTT. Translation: CASSPFASGYEKLFF. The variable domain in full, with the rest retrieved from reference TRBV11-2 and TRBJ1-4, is EAGVAQSPRYKIIEKRQSVAFWCNPISGHATLYWYQQILGQGPKLLIQFQNNGVVDDSQLPKDRFSAERLKGVDSTLKIQPAKLEDSAVYLCASSPFASGYEKLFFGSGTQLSVL.

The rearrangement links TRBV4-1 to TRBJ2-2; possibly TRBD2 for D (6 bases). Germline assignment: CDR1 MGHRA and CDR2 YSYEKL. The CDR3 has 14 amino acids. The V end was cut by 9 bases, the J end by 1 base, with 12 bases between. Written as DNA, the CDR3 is TGCGCCAGTTCCCGGGGAGGGAACACCGGGGAGCTGTTTTTT. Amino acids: CASSRGGNTGELFF.

Here the CDR3 reads CASRGTRLIGGELFF. DNA of the CDR3: TGTGCCAGCAGGGGGACTAGACTTATCGGCGGGGAGCTGTTTTTT. This rearrangement joins TRBV7-2 to TRBJ2-2, with 8 bases that match TRBD2. CDR3 length: 15 amino acids. Losses at the gene ends were 6 bases for V and 7 bases for J; bases not matched to a gene: 10. The V gene's germline CDR1 is SGHTA and CDR2 FQGNSA.

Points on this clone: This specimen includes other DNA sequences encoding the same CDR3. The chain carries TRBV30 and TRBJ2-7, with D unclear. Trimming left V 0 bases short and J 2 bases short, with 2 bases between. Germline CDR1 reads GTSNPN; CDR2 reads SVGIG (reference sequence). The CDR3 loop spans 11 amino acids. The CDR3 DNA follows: TGTGCCTGGAGTGTAACCTACGAGCAGTACTTC. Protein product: CAWSVTYEQYF. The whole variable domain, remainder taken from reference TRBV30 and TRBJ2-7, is SQTIHQWPATLVQPVGSPLSLECTVEGTSNPNLYWYRQAAGRGLQLLFYSVGIGQISSEVPQNLSASRPQDRQFILSSKKLLLSDSGFYLCAWSVTYEQYFGPGTRLTVT.

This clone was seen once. For the CDR3, the DNA is TGTGCCTGGGGGGACAGGGGGGCTGAAGCTTTCTTT. Encoded protein: CAWGDRGAEAFF. This chain connects TRBV30 to TRBJ1-1, with 11 bases lining up with TRBD1. The CDR3 spans 12 residues. V dropped 5 bases and J dropped 6; count of bases not matched to a gene: 2. Germline V gene data show CDR1 as GTSNPN and CDR2 as SVGIG (reference sequence).

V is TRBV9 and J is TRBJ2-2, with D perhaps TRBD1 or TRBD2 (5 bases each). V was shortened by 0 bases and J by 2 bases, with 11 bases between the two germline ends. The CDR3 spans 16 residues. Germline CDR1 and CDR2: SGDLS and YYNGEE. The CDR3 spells CASSVGTGANTGELFF. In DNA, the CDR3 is TGTGCCAGCAGCGTAGGTACCGGGGCCAACACCGGGGAGCTGTTTTTT. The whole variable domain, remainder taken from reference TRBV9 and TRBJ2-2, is DSGVTQTPKHLITATGQRVTLRCSPRSGDLSVYWYQQSLDQGLQFLIQYYNGEERAKGNILERFSAQQFPDLHSELNLSSLELGDSALYFCASSVGTGANTGELFFGEGSRLTVL.

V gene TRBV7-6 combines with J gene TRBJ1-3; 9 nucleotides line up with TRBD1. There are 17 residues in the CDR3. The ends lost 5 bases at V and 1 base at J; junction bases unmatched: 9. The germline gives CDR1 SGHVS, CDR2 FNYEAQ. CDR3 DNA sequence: TGTGCCAGCAGCGCTCGGACAGGGGCGGCGTCTGGAAACACCATATATTTT. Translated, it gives CASSARTGAASGNTIYF.

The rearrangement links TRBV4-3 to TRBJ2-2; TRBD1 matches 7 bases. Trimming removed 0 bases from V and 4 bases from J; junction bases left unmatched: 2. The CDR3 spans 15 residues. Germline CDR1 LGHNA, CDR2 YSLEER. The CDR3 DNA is TGCGCCAGCAGCCAAGATACAGGGGTCACCGGGGAGCTGTTTTTT. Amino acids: CASSQDTGVTGELFF.

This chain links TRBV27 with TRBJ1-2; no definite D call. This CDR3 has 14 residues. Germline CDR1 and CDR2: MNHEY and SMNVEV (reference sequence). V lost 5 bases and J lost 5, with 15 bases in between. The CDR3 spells CASSPGNGVYGYTF. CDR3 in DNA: TGTGCCAGCAGTCCCGGCAACGGGGTTTATGGCTACACCTTC.

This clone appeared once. The DNA for the CDR3 is TGTGCCAGCAGCCTTGTGGGACAGGGGGCTTCTGGCTACACCTTC. Its translation is CASSLVGQGASGYTF. The chain couples TRBV5-6 to TRBJ1-2; 12 bases are a match to TRBD1. Germline-derived CDR1 and CDR2 are SGHDT and YYEEEE. This CDR3 has 15 amino acids. V was pared by 4 bases and J by 7 bases, with 8 bases of the junction left unmatched.

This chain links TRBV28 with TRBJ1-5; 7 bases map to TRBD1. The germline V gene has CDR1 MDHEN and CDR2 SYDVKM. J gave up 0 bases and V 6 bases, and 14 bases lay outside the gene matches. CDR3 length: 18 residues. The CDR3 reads CASSEIYRGTYSNQPQHF. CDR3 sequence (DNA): TGTGCCAGCAGCGAGATATACAGGGGCACCTATAGCAATCAGCCCCAGCATTTT. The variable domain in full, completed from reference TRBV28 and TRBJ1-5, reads DVKVTQSSRYLVKRTGEKVFLECVQDMDHENMFWYRQDPGLGLRLIYFSYDVKMKEKGDIPEGYSVSREKKERFSLILESASTNQTSMYLCASSEIYRGTYSNQPQHFGDGTRLSIL.

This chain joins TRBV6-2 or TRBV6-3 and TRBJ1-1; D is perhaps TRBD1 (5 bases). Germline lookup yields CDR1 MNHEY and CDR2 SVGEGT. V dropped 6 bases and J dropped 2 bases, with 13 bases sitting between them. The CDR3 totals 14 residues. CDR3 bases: TGTGCCAGCAGCCTACCCGACAGTAACACTGAAGCTTTCTTT. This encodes CASSLPDSNTEAFF.

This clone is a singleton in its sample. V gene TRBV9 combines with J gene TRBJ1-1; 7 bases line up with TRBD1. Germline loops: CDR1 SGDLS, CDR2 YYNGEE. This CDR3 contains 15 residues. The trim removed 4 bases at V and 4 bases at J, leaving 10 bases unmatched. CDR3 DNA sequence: TGTGCCAGCAGCCCAGAATCAGGGGGGAGCACTGAAGCTTTCTTT. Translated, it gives CASSPESGGSTEAFF.

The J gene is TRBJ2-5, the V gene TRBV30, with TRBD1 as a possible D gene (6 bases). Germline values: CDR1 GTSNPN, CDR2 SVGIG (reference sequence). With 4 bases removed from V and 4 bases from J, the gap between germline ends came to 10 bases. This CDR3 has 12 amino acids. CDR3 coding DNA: TGTGCCTGGAACAGGGTAGGAGAGACCCAGTACTTC. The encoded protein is CAWNRVGETQYF.

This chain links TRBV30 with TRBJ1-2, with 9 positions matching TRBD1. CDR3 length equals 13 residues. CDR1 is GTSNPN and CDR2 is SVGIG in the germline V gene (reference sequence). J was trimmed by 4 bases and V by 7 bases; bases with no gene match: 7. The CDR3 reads CAYQLTGGYGYTF. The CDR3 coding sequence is TGTGCCTACCAGCTGACAGGGGGCTATGGCTACACCTTC.

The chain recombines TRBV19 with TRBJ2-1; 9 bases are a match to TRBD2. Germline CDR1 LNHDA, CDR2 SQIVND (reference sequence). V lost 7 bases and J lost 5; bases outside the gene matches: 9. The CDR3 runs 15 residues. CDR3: CASTLLAGQNNEQFF. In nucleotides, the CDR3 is TGTGCCAGTACCCTACTAGCGGGTCAAAACAATGAGCAGTTCTTC.

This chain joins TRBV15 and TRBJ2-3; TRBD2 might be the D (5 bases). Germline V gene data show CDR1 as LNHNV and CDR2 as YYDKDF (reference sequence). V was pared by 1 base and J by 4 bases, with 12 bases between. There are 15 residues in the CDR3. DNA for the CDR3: TGTGCCACCAGCAGAGGGACCCTGGAGGCAGATACGCAGTATTTT. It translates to CATSRGTLEADTQYF.